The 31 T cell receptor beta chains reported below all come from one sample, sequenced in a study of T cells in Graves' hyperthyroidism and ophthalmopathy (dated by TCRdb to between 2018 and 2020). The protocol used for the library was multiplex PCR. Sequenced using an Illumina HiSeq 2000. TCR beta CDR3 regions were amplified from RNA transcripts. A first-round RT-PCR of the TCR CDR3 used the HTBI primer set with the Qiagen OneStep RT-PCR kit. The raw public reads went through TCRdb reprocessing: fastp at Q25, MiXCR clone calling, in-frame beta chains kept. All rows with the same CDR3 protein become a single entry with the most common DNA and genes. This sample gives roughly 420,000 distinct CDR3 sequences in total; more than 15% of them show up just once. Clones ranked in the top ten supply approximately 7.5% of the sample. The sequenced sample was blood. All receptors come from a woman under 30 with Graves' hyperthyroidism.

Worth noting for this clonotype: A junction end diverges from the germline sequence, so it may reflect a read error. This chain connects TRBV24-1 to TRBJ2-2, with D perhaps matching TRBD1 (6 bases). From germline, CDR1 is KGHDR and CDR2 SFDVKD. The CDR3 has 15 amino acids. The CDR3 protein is CATSDLQGNTGEPFF. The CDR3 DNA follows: TGTGCCACCAGTGATTTACAGGGAAACACCGGGGAGCCGTTTTTT.

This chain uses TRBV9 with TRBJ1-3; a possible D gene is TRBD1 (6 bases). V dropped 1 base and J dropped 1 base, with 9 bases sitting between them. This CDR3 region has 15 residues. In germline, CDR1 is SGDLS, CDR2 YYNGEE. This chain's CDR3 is CASSVNTGSGNTIYF. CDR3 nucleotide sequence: TGTGCCAGCAGCGTAAACACAGGGTCTGGAAACACCATATATTTT.

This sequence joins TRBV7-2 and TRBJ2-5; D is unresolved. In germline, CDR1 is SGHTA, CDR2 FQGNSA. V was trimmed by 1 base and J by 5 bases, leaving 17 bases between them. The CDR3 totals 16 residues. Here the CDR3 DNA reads TGTGCCAGCAGCTTAGTTACTTCTCCCGTGTCTGAGACCCAGTACTTC. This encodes CASSLVTSPVSETQYF.

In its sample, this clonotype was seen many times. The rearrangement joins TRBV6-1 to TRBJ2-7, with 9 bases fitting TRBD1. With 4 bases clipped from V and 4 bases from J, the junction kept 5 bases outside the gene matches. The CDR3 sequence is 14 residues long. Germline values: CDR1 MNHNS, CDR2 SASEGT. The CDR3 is CASSVRQGGYEQYF. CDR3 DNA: TGTGCCAGCAGTGTTCGACAGGGGGGGTACGAGCAGTACTTC.

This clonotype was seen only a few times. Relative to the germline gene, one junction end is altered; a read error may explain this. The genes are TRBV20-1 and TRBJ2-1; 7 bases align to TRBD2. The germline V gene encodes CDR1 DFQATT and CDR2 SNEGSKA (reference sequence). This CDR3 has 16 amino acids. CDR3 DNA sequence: TGCAATGCTCACCGGGCTAGCGGCCAGTCCTACAATGAGCAGTTCTTC. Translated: CNAHRASGQSYNEQFF.

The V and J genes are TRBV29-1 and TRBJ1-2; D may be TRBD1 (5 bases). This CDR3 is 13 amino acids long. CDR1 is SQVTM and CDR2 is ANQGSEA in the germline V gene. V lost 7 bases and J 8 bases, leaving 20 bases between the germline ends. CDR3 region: CSALGGELGGYTF. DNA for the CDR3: TGCAGCGCCCTCGGGGGGGAATTGGGAGGCTACACCTTC.

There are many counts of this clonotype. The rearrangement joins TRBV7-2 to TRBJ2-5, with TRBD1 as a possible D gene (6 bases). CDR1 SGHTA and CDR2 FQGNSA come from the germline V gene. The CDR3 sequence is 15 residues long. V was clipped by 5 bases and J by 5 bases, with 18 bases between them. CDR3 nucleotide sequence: TGTGCCAGCAGCCCGAAACAGGGAAGGAGGGAGACCCAGTACTTC. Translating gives CASSPKQGRRETQYF.

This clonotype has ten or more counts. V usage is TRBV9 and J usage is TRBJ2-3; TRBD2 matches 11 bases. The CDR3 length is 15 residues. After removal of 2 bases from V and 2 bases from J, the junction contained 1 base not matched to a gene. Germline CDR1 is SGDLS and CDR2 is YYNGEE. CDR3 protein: CASSVSGGVTDTQYF. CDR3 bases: TGTGCCAGCAGCGTTAGCGGGGGGGTCACAGATACGCAGTATTTT.

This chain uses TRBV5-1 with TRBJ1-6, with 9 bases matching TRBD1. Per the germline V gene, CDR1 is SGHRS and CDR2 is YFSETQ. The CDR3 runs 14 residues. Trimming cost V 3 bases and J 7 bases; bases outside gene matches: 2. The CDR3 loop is CASSWDRDNSPLHF. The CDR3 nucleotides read TGCGCCAGCAGCTGGGACAGGGACAATTCACCCCTCCACTTT.

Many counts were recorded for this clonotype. The CDR3 loop is CASSLIQGTDTQYF. CDR3 in DNA: TGTGCCAGCAGTTTAATCCAGGGAACAGATACGCAGTATTTT. V usage is TRBV12-3 or TRBV12-4 and J usage is TRBJ2-3, with D possibly matching TRBD1 (5 bases). The CDR3 is 14 residues long. Trimming pared 2 bases from V and 3 bases from J, leaving 9 bases between.

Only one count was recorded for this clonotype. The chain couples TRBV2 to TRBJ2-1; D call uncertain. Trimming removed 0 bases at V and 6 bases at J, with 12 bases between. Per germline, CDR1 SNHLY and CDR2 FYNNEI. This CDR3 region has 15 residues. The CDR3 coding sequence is TGTGCCAGCAGTGAAGCGGCGGTATCTACCAATGAGCAGTTCTTC. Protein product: CASSEAAVSTNEQFF.

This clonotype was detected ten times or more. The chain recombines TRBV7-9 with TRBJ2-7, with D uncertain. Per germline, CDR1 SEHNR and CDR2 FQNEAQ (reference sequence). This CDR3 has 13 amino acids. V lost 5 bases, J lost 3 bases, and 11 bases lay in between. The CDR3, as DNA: TGTGCCAGCAGCGCGACTGGATACTACGAGCAGTACTTC. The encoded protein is CASSATGYYEQYF.

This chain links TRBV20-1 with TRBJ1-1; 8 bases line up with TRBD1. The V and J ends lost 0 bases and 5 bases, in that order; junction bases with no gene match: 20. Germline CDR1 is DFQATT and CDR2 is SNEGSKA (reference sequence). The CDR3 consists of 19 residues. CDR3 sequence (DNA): TGCAGTGCTAGAGATCTTCAAGCAGGGGGCGTTGGTGTTGGGACTGAAGCTTTCTTT. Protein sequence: CSARDLQAGGVGVGTEAFF.

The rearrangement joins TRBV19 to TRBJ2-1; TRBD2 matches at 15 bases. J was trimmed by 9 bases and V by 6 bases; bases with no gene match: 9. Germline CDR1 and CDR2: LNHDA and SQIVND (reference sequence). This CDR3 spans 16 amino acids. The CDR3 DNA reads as TGTGCCAGTAGCTCCGGGACTAGCGGGGGGCGGGGTGAGCAGTTCTTC. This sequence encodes CASSSGTSGGRGEQFF. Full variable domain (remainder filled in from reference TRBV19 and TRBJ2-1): DGGITQSPKYLFRKEGQNVTLSCEQNLNHDAMYWYRQDPGQGLRLIYYSQIVNDFQKGDIAEGYSVSREKKESFPLTVTSAQKNPTAFYLCASSSGTSGGRGEQFFGPGTRLTVL.

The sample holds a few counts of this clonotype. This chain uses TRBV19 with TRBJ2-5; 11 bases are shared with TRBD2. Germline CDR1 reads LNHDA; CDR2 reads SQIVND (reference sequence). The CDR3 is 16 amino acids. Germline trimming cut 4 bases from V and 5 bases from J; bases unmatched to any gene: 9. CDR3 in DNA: TGTGCCAGTAGTAGCCCACTAGCGGGAGTTAGGGAGACCCAGTACTTC. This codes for CASSSPLAGVRETQYF.

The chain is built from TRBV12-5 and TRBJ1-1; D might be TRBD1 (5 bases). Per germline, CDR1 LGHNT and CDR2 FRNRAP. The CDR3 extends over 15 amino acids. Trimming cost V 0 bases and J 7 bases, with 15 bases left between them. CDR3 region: CASGLVLVNGGEAFF. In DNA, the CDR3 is TGTGCTAGTGGTTTGGTACTGGTGAACGGGGGTGAAGCTTTCTTT.

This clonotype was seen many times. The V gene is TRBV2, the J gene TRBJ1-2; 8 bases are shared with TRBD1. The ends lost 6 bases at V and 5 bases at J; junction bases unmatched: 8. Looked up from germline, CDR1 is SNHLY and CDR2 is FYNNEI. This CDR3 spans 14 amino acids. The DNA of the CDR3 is TGTGCCAGCAGAAGGACAGGGCAACGGTATGGCTACACCTTC. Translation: CASRRTGQRYGYTF.

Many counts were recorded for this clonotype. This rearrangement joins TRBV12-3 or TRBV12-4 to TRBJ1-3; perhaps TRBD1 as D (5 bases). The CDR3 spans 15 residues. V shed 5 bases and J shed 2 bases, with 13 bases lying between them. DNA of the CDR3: TGTGCCAGCAGTCTCTCTGGCAGGGCTGGAAACACCATATATTTT. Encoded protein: CASSLSGRAGNTIYF.

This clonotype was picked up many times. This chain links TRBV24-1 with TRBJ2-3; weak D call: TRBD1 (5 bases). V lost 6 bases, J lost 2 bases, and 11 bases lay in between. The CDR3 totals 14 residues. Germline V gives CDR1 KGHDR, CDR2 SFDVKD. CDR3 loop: CATSRDSHTDTQYF. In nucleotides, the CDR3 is TGTGCCACCAGTCGTGACAGCCACACAGATACGCAGTATTTT.

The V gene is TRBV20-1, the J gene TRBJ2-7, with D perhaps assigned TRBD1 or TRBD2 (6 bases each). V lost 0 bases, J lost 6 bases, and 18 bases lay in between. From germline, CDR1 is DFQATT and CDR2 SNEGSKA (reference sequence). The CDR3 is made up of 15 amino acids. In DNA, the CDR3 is TGCAGTGCTAGAGACTTGAGGCGGGAAGGGGGCGAGCAGTACTTC. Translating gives CSARDLRREGGEQYF.

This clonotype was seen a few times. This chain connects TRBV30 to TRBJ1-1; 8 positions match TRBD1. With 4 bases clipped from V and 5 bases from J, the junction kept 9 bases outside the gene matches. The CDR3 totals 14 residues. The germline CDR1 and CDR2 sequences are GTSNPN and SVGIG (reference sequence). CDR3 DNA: TGTGCCTGGAATGACGACAGGGGATGGACTGAAGCTTTCTTT. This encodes CAWNDDRGWTEAFF.

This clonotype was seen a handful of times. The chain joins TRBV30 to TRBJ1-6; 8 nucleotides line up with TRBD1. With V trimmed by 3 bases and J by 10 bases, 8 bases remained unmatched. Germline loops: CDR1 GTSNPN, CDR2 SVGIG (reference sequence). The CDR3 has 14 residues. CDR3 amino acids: CAWRRGTGGSPLHF. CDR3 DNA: TGTGCCTGGAGGCGCGGGACAGGAGGATCACCCCTCCACTTT.

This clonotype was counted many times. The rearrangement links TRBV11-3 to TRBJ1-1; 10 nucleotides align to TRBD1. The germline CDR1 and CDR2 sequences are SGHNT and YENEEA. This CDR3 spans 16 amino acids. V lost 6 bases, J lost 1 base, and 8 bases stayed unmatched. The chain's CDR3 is CASSPGQGEANTEAFF. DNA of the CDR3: TGTGCCAGCAGTCCCGGACAGGGGGAAGCGAACACTGAAGCTTTCTTT.

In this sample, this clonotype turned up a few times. CDR3 sequence reads: CASSLGLRGLPQHF. The CDR3 bases are TGTGCCAGCAGCTTAGGCTTGCGGGGGCTGCCCCAGCATTTT. The chain uses TRBV11-2 and TRBJ1-5; tentative D call: TRBD1 (6 bases). The CDR3 loop spans 14 amino acids. Germline CDR1 SGHAT, CDR2 FQNNGV. V lost 1 base and J lost 9, with 13 bases in between.

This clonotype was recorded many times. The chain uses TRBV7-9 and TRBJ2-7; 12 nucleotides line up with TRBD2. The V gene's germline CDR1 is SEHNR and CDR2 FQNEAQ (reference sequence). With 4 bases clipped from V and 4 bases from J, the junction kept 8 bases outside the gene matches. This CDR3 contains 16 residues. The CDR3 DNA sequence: TGTGCCAGCAGCTCGCCGATGACTAGCGGGAGTTACGAGCAGTACTTC. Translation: CASSSPMTSGSYEQYF.

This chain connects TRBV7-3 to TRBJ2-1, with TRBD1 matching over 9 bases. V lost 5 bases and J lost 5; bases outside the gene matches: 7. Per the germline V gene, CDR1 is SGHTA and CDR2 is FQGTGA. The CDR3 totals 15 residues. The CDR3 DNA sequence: TGTGCCAGCAGCAAGGACAGGGGATTCCACAATGAGCAGTTCTTC. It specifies CASSKDRGFHNEQFF.

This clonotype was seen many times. The CDR3 DNA is TGTGCCAGCAGCGTAGAGGGCGGGGGTTACGAGCAGTACTTC. This gives the protein CASSVEGGGYEQYF. The V and J genes are TRBV9 and TRBJ2-7; 7 bases line up with TRBD2. Germline CDR1 is SGDLS and CDR2 is YYNGEE. The CDR3 sequence is 14 residues long. Unmatched junction bases numbered 4, after V lost 0 bases and J lost 4 bases.

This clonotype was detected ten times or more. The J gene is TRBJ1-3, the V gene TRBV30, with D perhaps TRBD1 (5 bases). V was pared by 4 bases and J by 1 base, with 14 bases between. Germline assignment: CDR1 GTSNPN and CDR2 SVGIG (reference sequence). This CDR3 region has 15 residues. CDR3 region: CAWNVGVGSGNTIYF. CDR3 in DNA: TGTGCCTGGAATGTAGGGGTAGGATCTGGAAACACCATATATTTT.

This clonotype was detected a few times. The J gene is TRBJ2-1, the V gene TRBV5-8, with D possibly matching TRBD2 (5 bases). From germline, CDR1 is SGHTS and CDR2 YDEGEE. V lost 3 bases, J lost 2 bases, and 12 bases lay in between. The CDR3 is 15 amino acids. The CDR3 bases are TGTGCCAGCAGCTCAAGGACTGGGACCTACAATGAGCAGTTCTTC. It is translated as CASSSRTGTYNEQFF.

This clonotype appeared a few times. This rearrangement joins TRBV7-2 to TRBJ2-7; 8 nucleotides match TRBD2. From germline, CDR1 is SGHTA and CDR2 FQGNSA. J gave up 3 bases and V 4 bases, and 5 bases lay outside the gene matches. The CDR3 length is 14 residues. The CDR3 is CASSSRGAVYEQYF. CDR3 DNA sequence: TGTGCCAGCAGCTCGCGGGGGGCGGTCTACGAGCAGTACTTC. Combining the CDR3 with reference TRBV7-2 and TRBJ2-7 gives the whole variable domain GAGVSQSPSNKVTEKGKDVELRCDPISGHTALYWYRQSLGQGLEFLIYFQGNSAPDKSGLPSDRFSAERTGGSVSTLTIQRTQQEDSAVYLCASSSRGAVYEQYFGPGTRLTVT.

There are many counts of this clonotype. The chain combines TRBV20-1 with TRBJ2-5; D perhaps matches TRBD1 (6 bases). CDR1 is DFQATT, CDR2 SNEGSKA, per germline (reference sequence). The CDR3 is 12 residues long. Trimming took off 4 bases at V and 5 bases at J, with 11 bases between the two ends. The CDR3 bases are TGCAGTGCTACCAGGGGTGGGGAGACCCAGTACTTC. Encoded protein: CSATRGGETQYF.